This TCR beta chain originates from a study of CD8 T cells in ankylosing spondylitis. Findings and limits, study-wide: Disease-linked clones were reportedly significantly enriched in matched ankylosing spondylitis synovial fluid.

A word on this clonotype: Its antigen is undetermined.

TCRdb analysed the 5' RACE reads with MiXCR anew, one entry per CDR3 protein. The table shows just under 350,000 distinct CDR3 sequences, with approximately 15% occurring only once. CDR3 length: 15 residues. CDR1 and CDR2 (germline): DFQATT, SNEGSKA (reference sequence). V was pared by 1 base and J by 3 bases, with 16 bases between. The chain is built from TRBV20-1 and TRBJ2-7; D may be TRBD1 or TRBD2 (6 bases each). The sequenced sample consisted of blood, either unsorted or a sorted T cell fraction (not recorded which). The origin of this receptor is a male donor with ankylosing spondylitis or in good health (not recorded which). The CDR3, as DNA: TGCAGTGCTAGAGCTGGAGGGGGAGGCGTCTACGAGCAGTACTTC. The encoded protein is CSARAGGGGVYEQYF.